This T cell receptor (beta chain) was identified during a study of response to subunit inactivated influenza vaccine. Each CDR3 protein is one row after TCRdb ran MiXCR on the RT-PCR reads. The data hold about 500,000 distinct CDR3 sequences, with approximately 12% observed a single time. Study findings and constraints: The authors suggested that every seasonal influenza vaccination recruits few new T cells.

Comment on this clonotype: The antigen is undetermined.

This receptor was obtained from a man aged 50-60 years who received an inactivated influenza vaccine. Sequenced material: PBMCs from blood, taken 45 days after vaccination.

CDR3 sequence reads: CSHSGGARHEQFF. In DNA form, the CDR3 reads TGCAGTCATAGCGGGGGGGCTCGGCATGAGCAGTTCTTC. The chain uses TRBV20-1 and TRBJ2-1, with 11 bases lining up with TRBD2. The CDR3 spans 13 residues. Germline V CDR1 and CDR2: DFQATT, SNEGSKA (reference sequence). Unmatched junction bases numbered 8, after V lost 8 bases and J lost 8 bases.